These 32 T cell receptor beta chains were all obtained from the same sample, sequenced in a study of blood T cell repertoires in COVID-19. Assay: immunoSEQ multiplex PCR; the TCRdb copy retains only in-frame clones and omits some. This table has roughly 240,000 clones, approximately 85% appearing once. The sequencing sample was made of PBMCs or T cells enriched from blood (not recorded which). All receptors come from a woman between 45 and 65 years old with acute COVID-19.

In this sample, this clone turned up a few times. The V gene is TRBV10-3, the J gene TRBJ1-1; D possibly corresponds to TRBD1 (5 bases). Germline V gene sequence: CDR1 ENHRY, CDR2 SYGVKD. Trimming removed 8 bases from V and 4 bases from J, with 17 bases in between. This CDR3 has 14 residues. CDR3 amino acids: CAIRGGPGSTEAFF. The CDR3 DNA follows: TGTGCCATCCGGGGGGGTCCGGGAAGCACTGAAGCTTTCTTT.

The chain has TRBV14 and TRBJ1-2; TRBD1 matches 10 bases. The germline V gene has CDR1 SGHDN and CDR2 FVKESK. J lost 6 bases, V lost 2 bases, and 6 bases had no gene match. This CDR3 has 15 residues. Here the CDR3 reads CASSQLDRGSDGYTF. The CDR3 bases are TGTGCCAGCAGCCAATTGGACAGGGGGAGTGATGGCTACACCTTC. Drawing the rest from reference TRBV14 and TRBJ1-2, the complete variable domain is EAGVTQFPSHSVIEKGQTVTLRCDPISGHDNLYWYRRVMGKEIKFLLHFVKESKQDESGMPNNRFLAERTGGTYSTLKVQPAELEDSGVYFCASSQLDRGSDGYTFGSGTRLTVV.

This CDR3 is CASSLSGGPPYNEQFF. In nucleotides, the CDR3 is TGTGCCAGCAGTTTATCCGGGGGGCCCCCCTACAATGAGCAGTTCTTC. The chain recombines TRBV27 with TRBJ2-1; a possible D gene is TRBD2 (7 bases). CDR1 and CDR2 from the germline V gene are MNHEY and SMNVEV (reference sequence). The CDR3 is 16 amino acids. With 0 bases removed from V and 2 bases from J, the gap between germline ends came to 11 bases.

This clone was detected only a few times. This rearrangement joins TRBV9 to TRBJ1-2; D remains unclear. CDR3 length equals 13 residues. The V gene's germline CDR1 is SGDLS and CDR2 YYNGEE. V was shortened by 4 bases and J by 6 bases, with 13 bases between the two germline ends. The CDR3 DNA reads as TGTGCCAGCAGCCGTATTGCGGAAAATGGCTACACCTTC. Translation: CASSRIAENGYTF.

This chain links TRBV6-5 with TRBJ2-7; D ambiguous. Germline values: CDR1 MNHEY, CDR2 SVGAGI. The CDR3 totals 15 residues. The V gene lost 2 bases and the J gene lost 2 bases, with 13 bases spanning the gap. The CDR3 region is CASSYGTNDPYEQYF. As DNA, the CDR3 is TGTGCCAGCAGTTACGGCACAAACGATCCCTACGAGCAGTACTTC.

The V and J genes are TRBV2 and TRBJ2-7; 12 positions match TRBD1. Germline V gives CDR1 SNHLY, CDR2 FYNNEI. This CDR3 is 16 amino acids long. V shed 6 bases and J 2 bases; nucleotides not matched to a gene: 8. In nucleotides, the CDR3 is TGTGCCAGCAGAGGTCCGGGACAGGGGGCGACCTACGAGCAGTACTTC. As protein: CASRGPGQGATYEQYF.

J is TRBJ1-4 and V is TRBV27; TRBD1 might be the D (5 bases). Trimming removed 6 bases from V and 0 bases from J, with 8 bases in between. The germline CDR1 and CDR2 sequences are MNHEY and SMNVEV (reference sequence). The CDR3 runs 14 residues. CDR3 sequence reads: CASSRGATNEKLFF. CDR3 DNA sequence: TGTGCCAGCAGCCGGGGGGCAACTAATGAAAAACTGTTTTTT.

Only one count was recorded for this clone. The chain joins TRBV5-1 to TRBJ2-1; 12 nucleotides match TRBD2. This CDR3 spans 14 amino acids. Looked up from germline, CDR1 is SGHRS and CDR2 is YFSETQ. The V and J ends lost 4 bases and 12 bases, in that order; junction bases with no gene match: 8. The CDR3 loop is CASSLGTSGHRQFF. The DNA of the CDR3 is TGCGCCAGCAGCCTAGGGACTAGCGGGCATCGGCAGTTCTTC. Full variable domain (missing parts from reference TRBV5-1 and TRBJ2-1): KAGVTQTPRYLIKTRGQQVTLSCSPISGHRSVSWYQQTPGQGLQFLFEYFSETQRNKGNFPGRFSGRQFSNSRSEMNVSTLELGDSALYLCASSLGTSGHRQFFGPGTRLTVL.

This clone was observed a handful of times. The chain combines TRBV6-5 with TRBJ1-2, with TRBD1 matching 8 bases. From germline, CDR1 is MNHEY and CDR2 SVGAGI. The V gene end was trimmed by 6 bases and the J gene end by 8 bases; junction bases not matched to a gene: 8. This CDR3 comprises 13 residues. CDR3: CASSIGQGTGYTF. DNA for the CDR3: TGTGCCAGCAGCATCGGACAGGGTACAGGCTACACCTTC.

The chain employs TRBV5-4 and TRBJ1-3, with a possible D match to TRBD1 (5 bases). The CDR3 contains 15 residues. V was cut by 5 bases and J by 2 bases, with 14 bases left in between. The germline gives CDR1 SGHNT, CDR2 YYREEE (reference sequence). CDR3 loop: CASRQGGAAGNTIYF. The CDR3, as DNA: TGTGCCAGCAGGCAGGGTGGGGCGGCTGGAAACACCATATATTTT.

This clone appeared a few times. The rearrangement links TRBV30 to TRBJ2-7; TRBD2 matches at 9 bases. The V and J ends lost 0 bases and 6 bases, in that order; junction bases with no gene match: 3. There are 13 residues in the CDR3. The germline gives CDR1 GTSNPN, CDR2 SVGIG (reference sequence). CDR3 sequence reads: CAWSVLRGGEQYF. For the CDR3, the DNA is TGTGCCTGGAGTGTGCTGCGGGGGGGCGAGCAGTACTTC.

This sequence joins TRBV18 and TRBJ2-3; D not resolved. The CDR3 totals 10 residues. Germline CDR1 reads KGHSH; CDR2 reads LQKENI. V shed 6 bases and J shed 5 bases, with 3 bases lying between them. The CDR3, as DNA: TGTGCCAGCTCGCGAGATACGCAGTATTTT. Translated, it gives CASSRDTQYF.

The gene calls are TRBV24-1 and TRBJ2-2; D may be TRBD2 (5 bases). Germline V CDR1 and CDR2: KGHDR, SFDVKD. This CDR3 is 13 amino acids long. V was pared by 9 bases and J by 3 bases, with 10 bases between. CDR3 in DNA: TGTGCCACCGGCCCGGGATACACCGGGGAGCTGTTTTTT. This codes for CATGPGYTGELFF.

The genes are TRBV4-1 and TRBJ1-3; D is undetermined. Germline V CDR1 and CDR2: MGHRA, YSYEKL. The CDR3 extends over 15 amino acids. V gave up 1 base and J gave up 4 bases, with 11 bases separating them. CDR3 loop: CASSQGPGVGNTIYF. The CDR3 DNA sequence: TGCGCCAGCAGCCAAGGGCCAGGTGTCGGAAACACCATATATTTT.

The chain combines TRBV5-4 with TRBJ2-1; a weak D match, TRBD2 (5 bases). The V gene lost 0 bases and the J gene lost 2 bases, with 12 bases spanning the gap. The length of the CDR3 is 16 residues. CDR1 and CDR2 (germline): SGHNT, YYREEE (reference sequence). Here the CDR3 DNA reads TGTGCCAGCAGCTTGGGAGATAGCGCGACCTACAATGAGCAGTTCTTC. The encoded protein is CASSLGDSATYNEQFF.

Here the CDR3 DNA reads TGTGCCAGTCTCCCAAGGGGGGGCCTCGATGAGCAGTTCTTC. Amino acids: CASLPRGGLDEQFF. The chain is built from TRBV19 and TRBJ2-1; perhaps TRBD2 as D (7 bases). The CDR3 consists of 14 residues. The V gene lost 8 bases and the J gene lost 8 bases, with 19 bases spanning the gap. Germline-derived CDR1 and CDR2 are LNHDA and SQIVND (reference sequence).

The chain links TRBV3-1 (or the pseudogene TRBV3-2) to TRBJ1-3, with 7 bases fitting TRBD1. There are 15 residues in the CDR3. Per germline, CDR1 LGHDT and CDR2 YNNKEL (reference sequence). With 4 bases clipped from V and 2 bases from J, the junction kept 5 bases outside the gene matches. The CDR3 here is CASSPLDRAGNTIYF. The CDR3 DNA is TGTGCCAGCAGCCCCTTAGACAGGGCTGGAAACACCATATATTTT.

The chain has TRBV3-1 (or the pseudogene TRBV3-2) and TRBJ1-2; TRBD1 matches 7 bases. This CDR3 is 14 amino acids long. Unmatched junction bases numbered 4, after V lost 2 bases and J lost 4 bases. In germline, CDR1 is LGHDT, CDR2 YNNKEL (reference sequence). CDR3 sequence reads: CASSQNRGIYGYTF. The CDR3 nucleotides are TGTGCCAGCAGCCAAAACAGGGGTATCTATGGCTACACCTTC.

The V and J genes are TRBV4-3 and TRBJ1-1; 7 bases fit TRBD1. From germline, CDR1 is LGHNA and CDR2 YSLEER. The CDR3 loop spans 16 amino acids. The V segment lost 0 bases and the J segment 4 bases; nucleotides outside the gene matches: 8. The CDR3 spells CASSQDSRGRVTEAFF. The DNA of the CDR3 is TGCGCCAGCAGCCAAGACTCGAGGGGGCGCGTCACTGAAGCTTTCTTT.

The chain joins TRBV6-5 to TRBJ1-1, with D maybe TRBD1 (5 bases). The germline V and J ends were trimmed by 5 bases and 6 bases, with 7 bases remaining between them. The CDR3 has 11 residues. CDR1 and CDR2 from the germline V gene are MNHEY and SVGAGI. In nucleotides, the CDR3 is TGTGCCAGCAGTCAGGGTGCTGAAGCTTTCTTT. Residues: CASSQGAEAFF.

The V gene is TRBV7-2, the J gene TRBJ2-4; 7 bases align to TRBD1. The germline V gene encodes CDR1 SGHTA and CDR2 FQGNSA. J gave up 0 bases and V 4 bases, and 12 bases lay outside the gene matches. The CDR3 consists of 18 residues. The CDR3: CASSSPGQTSLAKNIQYF. In DNA form, the CDR3 reads TGTGCCAGCAGCTCGCCGGGACAGACATCCCTAGCCAAAAACATTCAGTACTTC.

The rearrangement joins TRBV5-6 to TRBJ2-1, with a possible D match to TRBD2 (6 bases). CDR3 length: 16 amino acids. In germline, CDR1 is SGHDT, CDR2 YYEEEE. V was shortened by 6 bases and J by 10 bases, with 26 bases between the two germline ends. The CDR3 here is CASTLTGTGGLAEQFF. DNA of the CDR3: TGTGCCAGCACCCTGACCGGGACTGGTGGGCTGGCAGAGCAGTTCTTC.

The rearrangement links TRBV7-9 to TRBJ1-2; tentatively, D is TRBD1 (6 bases). Trimming cost V 0 bases and J 14 bases, with 13 bases left between them. Germline CDR1 is SEHNR and CDR2 is FQNEAQ (reference sequence). The CDR3 is 12 amino acids. The DNA of the CDR3 is TGTGCCAGCAGCTTAGCGCCAGGGGAAGGGACCTTC. This gives the protein CASSLAPGEGTF.

This clone was counted a few times. J is TRBJ1-1 and V is TRBV6-4; D is ambiguous. The CDR3 runs to 13 residues. The ends were cut back, 5 bases at V and 6 bases at J, with 13 bases in the middle. Looked up from germline, CDR1 is MRHNA and CDR2 is SNTAGT. The CDR3 loop reads CASSTYLGAEAFF. The CDR3 coding sequence is TGTGCCAGCAGTACGTACCTAGGTGCTGAAGCTTTCTTT.

This chain's CDR3 is CASSFRDRAETQYF. In DNA form, the CDR3 reads TGTGCCAGCAGCTTCCGGGACAGGGCAGAGACCCAGTACTTC. V gene TRBV5-4 combines with J gene TRBJ2-5; 9 bases align to TRBD1. Germline V CDR1 and CDR2: SGHNT, YYREEE (reference sequence). With V trimmed by 2 bases and J by 4 bases, 3 bases remained unmatched. This CDR3 contains 14 residues. The full variable domain, in which reference TRBV5-4 and TRBJ2-5 provide the parts outside the CDR3, is ETGVTQSPTHLIKTRGQQVTLRCSSQSGHNTVSWYQQALGQGPQFIFQYYREEENGRGNFPPRFSGLQFPNYSSELNVNALELDDSALYLCASSFRDRAETQYFGPGTRLLVL.

The chain combines TRBV10-3 with TRBJ2-7, with 7 positions matching TRBD2. CDR1 is ENHRY and CDR2 is SYGVKD in the germline V gene. V was clipped by 5 bases and J by 6 bases; unmatched bases: 7. This CDR3 has 13 amino acids. The CDR3: CAISSWGGTEQYF. The CDR3 DNA sequence: TGTGCCATCAGTTCCTGGGGGGGGACCGAGCAGTACTTC.

The chain links TRBV9 to TRBJ2-3; D may be TRBD2 (6 bases). Germline V gene sequence: CDR1 SGDLS, CDR2 YYNGEE. V lost 4 bases to trimming and J lost 5 bases, with 17 bases between them. CDR3 size: 15 residues. CDR3 sequence reads: CASSSRGGGGDTQYF. The CDR3 nucleotides read TGTGCCAGCAGCTCCCGGGGAGGTGGTGGAGATACGCAGTATTTT. Combining the CDR3 with reference TRBV9 and TRBJ2-3 gives the whole variable domain DSGVTQTPKHLITATGQRVTLRCSPRSGDLSVYWYQQSLDQGLQFLIQYYNGEERAKGNILERFSAQQFPDLHSELNLSSLELGDSALYFCASSSRGGGGDTQYFGPGTRLTVL.

The rearrangement uses TRBV19 and TRBJ2-4, with 8 bases aligning to TRBD1. V dropped 7 bases and J dropped 5; count of bases not matched to a gene: 7. The germline CDR1 and CDR2 sequences are LNHDA and SQIVND (reference sequence). The CDR3 has 14 amino acids. The CDR3 nucleotides read TGTGCCAGTATGGACAGGGTTGACGAAAACATTCAGTACTTC. It encodes CASMDRVDENIQYF.

V is TRBV4-2 and J is TRBJ1-4; 8 bases map to TRBD1. There are 19 residues in the CDR3. Germline V gene sequence: CDR1 LGHNA, CDR2 YNFKEQ. After removal of 4 bases from V and 3 bases from J, the junction contained 16 bases not matched to a gene. The CDR3 nucleotides read TGTGCCAGCAGCCCCACTTCGTCCCAGGGGGCGAGGGCTAATGAAAAACTGTTTTTT. Its protein is CASSPTSSQGARANEKLFF.

The rearrangement joins TRBV19 to TRBJ2-2; 8 bases agree with TRBD1. J lost 3 bases, V lost 5 bases, and 8 bases had no gene match. This CDR3 is built from 16 residues. CDR1 and CDR2 (germline): LNHDA, SQIVND (reference sequence). The chain's CDR3 is CASSPRTGSDTGELFF. The CDR3 nucleotides read TGTGCCAGTAGTCCCCGGACAGGGTCGGACACCGGGGAGCTGTTTTTT.

The J gene is TRBJ1-1, the V gene TRBV4-1; weak D call: TRBD1 (5 bases). The CDR3 totals 14 residues. The V end lost 1 base, the J end lost 4 bases, and 10 bases lay between the germline ends. Germline CDR1 is MGHRA and CDR2 is YSYEKL. CDR3 sequence reads: CASSQVGGPTEAFF. The CDR3 DNA sequence: TGCGCCAGCAGCCAAGTCGGGGGACCCACTGAAGCTTTCTTT.

This CDR3 reads CASSFRGGTEAFF. CDR3 sequence (DNA): TGCGCCAGCAGCTTTAGGGGCGGCACTGAAGCTTTCTTT. This chain joins TRBV5-1 and TRBJ1-1, with TRBD1 as a possible D gene (5 bases). Trimming pared 2 bases from V and 4 bases from J, leaving 9 bases between. The CDR3 sequence is 13 residues long. Per germline, CDR1 SGHRS and CDR2 YFSETQ.